The 4 T cell receptor beta chains in this list originate from one sample, sequenced in a study of T-cell reconstitution after alpha-beta-depleted transplantation in children. Using unique molecular identifiers, the investigators prepared the TCRbeta library. From the PCR reads, TCRdb called clonotypes with MiXCR, one entry per CDR3 protein. The sample holds over 450,000 distinct CDR3 sequences; 8% to 11% are singletons and the top ten take roughly 2%. The sample consisted of PBMCs, taken before TCRalphabeta/CD19-depleted stem cell transplant. These receptors were obtained from a child aged 2 to 15 with inherited bone marrow failure, due to receive a stem cell transplant.

This clonotype was seen many times. This chain joins TRBV5-1 and TRBJ2-3, with TRBD1 identical over 7 bases. CDR3 length equals 15 residues. From germline, CDR1 is SGHRS and CDR2 YFSETQ. With V trimmed by 4 bases and J by 3 bases, 8 bases remained unmatched. The CDR3 DNA sequence: TGCGCCAGCAGCCGGGACAGCGTGGCAACAGATACGCAGTATTTT. It is translated as CASSRDSVATDTQYF.

This clonotype has at least ten counts. J is TRBJ2-2 and V is TRBV11-2; D gene uncertain. Trimming removed 1 base at V and 8 bases at J, with 8 bases between. CDR1 and CDR2 from the germline V gene are SGHAT and FQNNGV. CDR3 length: 13 amino acids. In nucleotides, the CDR3 is TGTGCCAGCAGCTTAGTCGCTCCTGGGGAGCTGTTTTTT. This encodes CASSLVAPGELFF.

In its sample, this clonotype was seen many times. The genes are TRBV12-3 or TRBV12-4 and TRBJ2-1; 8 positions agree with TRBD2. The CDR3 is made up of 16 amino acids. Trimming at V came to 7 bases and at J to 3 bases, leaving 11 bases not matched to a gene. CDR3 region: CASNEGLAPIYNEQFF. The CDR3 region has the DNA TGTGCCAGCAACGAAGGACTAGCTCCTATCTACAATGAGCAGTTCTTC.

The chain uses TRBV20-1 and TRBJ2-1; 10 bases are shared with TRBD1. Trimming cost V 1 base and J 6 bases; bases outside gene matches: 15. The CDR3 length is 18 residues. Germline V CDR1 and CDR2: DFQATT, SNEGSKA (reference sequence). The CDR3 protein is CSARGDRGGAGVINEQFF. In DNA form, the CDR3 reads TGCAGTGCTAGAGGGGACAGGGGAGGAGCGGGAGTTATCAATGAGCAGTTCTTC.